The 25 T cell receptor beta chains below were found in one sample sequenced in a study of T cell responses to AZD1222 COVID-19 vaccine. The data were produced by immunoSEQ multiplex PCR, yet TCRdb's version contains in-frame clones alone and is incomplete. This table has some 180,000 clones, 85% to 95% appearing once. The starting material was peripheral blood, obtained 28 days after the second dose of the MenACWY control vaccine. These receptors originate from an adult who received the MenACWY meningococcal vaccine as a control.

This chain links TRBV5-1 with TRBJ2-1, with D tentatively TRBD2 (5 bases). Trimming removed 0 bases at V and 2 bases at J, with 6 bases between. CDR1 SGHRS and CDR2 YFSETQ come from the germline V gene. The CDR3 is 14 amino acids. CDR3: CASSLALAYNEQFF. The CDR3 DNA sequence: TGCGCCAGCAGCTTGGCACTAGCCTACAATGAGCAGTTCTTC.

Here the CDR3 reads CATSSSGSWSYTF. CDR3 sequence (DNA): TGTGCCACCAGTTCCTCGGGGTCTTGGAGCTACACCTTC. The chain recombines TRBV24-1 with TRBJ1-2, with D hard to call. This CDR3 has 13 amino acids. V lost 6 bases and J 9 bases, leaving 16 bases between the germline ends. Looked up from germline, CDR1 is KGHDR and CDR2 is SFDVKD.

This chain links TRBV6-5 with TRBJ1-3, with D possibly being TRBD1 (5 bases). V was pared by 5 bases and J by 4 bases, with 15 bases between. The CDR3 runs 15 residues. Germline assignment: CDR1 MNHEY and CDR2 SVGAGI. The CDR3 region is CASSRGRGEGNTIYF. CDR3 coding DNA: TGTGCCAGCAGTCGCGGACGGGGCGAGGGAAACACCATATATTTT.

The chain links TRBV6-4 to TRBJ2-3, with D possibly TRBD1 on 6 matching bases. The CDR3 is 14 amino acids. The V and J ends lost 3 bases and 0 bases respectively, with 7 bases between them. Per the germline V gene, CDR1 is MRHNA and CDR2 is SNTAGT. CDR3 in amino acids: CASSEGASTDTQYF. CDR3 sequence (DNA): TGTGCCAGCAGTGAGGGGGCTAGCACAGATACGCAGTATTTT.

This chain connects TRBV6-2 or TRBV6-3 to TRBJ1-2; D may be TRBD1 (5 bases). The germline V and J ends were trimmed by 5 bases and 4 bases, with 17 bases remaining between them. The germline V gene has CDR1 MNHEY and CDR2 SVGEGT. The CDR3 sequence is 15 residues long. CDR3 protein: CASSPGTAFPYGYTF. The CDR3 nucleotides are TGTGCCAGCAGTCCAGGGACCGCCTTTCCCTATGGCTACACCTTC.

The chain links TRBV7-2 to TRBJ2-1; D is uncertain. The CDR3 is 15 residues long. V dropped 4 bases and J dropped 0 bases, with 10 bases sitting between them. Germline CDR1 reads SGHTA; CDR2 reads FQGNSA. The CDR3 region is CASSYGLLSYNEQFF. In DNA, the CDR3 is TGTGCCAGCAGCTACGGCCTGCTCTCCTACAATGAGCAGTTCTTC.

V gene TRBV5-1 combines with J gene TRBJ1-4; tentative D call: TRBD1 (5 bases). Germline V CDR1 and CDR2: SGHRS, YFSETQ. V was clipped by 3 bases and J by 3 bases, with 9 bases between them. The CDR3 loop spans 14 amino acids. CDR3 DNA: TGCGCCAGCAGCTCCACGGGGCCTAATGAAAAACTGTTTTTT. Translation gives CASSSTGPNEKLFF.

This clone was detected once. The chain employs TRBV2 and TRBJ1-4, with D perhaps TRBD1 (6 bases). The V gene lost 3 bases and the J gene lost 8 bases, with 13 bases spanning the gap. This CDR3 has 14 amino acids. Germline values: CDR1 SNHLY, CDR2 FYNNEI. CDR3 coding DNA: TGTGCCAGCAGTGAGATGGGGGGCTTGGAAAAACTGTTTTTT. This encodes CASSEMGGLEKLFF.

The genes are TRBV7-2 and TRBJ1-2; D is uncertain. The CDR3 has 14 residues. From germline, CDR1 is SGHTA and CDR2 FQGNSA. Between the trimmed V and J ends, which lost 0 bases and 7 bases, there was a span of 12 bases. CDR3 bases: TGTGCCAGCAGCTTAGCGGTTTCGGGTGTTGGCTACACCTTC. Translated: CASSLAVSGVGYTF.

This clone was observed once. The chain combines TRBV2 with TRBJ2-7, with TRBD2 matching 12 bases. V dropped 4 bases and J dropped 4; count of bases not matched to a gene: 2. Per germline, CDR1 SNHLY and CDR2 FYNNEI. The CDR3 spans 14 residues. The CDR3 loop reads CASSGTSGIYEQYF. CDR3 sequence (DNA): TGTGCCAGCAGTGGGACTAGCGGGATTTACGAGCAGTACTTC.

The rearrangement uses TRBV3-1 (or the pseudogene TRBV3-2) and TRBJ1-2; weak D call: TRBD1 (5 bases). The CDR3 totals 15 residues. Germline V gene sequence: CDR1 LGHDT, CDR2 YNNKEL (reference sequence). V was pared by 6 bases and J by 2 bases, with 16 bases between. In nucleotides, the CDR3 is TGTGCCAGCAGTCCCCGGGGCAGCAAAAACTATGGCTACACCTTC. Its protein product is CASSPRGSKNYGYTF.

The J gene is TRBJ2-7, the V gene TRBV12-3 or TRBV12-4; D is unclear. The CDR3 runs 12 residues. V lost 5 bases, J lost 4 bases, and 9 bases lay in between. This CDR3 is CASSARSYEQYF. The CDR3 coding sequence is TGTGCCAGCAGTGCCAGAAGTTACGAGCAGTACTTC.

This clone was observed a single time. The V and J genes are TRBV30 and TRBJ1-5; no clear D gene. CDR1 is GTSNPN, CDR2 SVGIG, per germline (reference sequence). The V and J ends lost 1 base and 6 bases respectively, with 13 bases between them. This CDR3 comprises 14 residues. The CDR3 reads CAWSAGGGIQPQHF. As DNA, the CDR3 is TGTGCCTGGAGTGCTGGCGGTGGGATTCAGCCCCAGCATTTT.

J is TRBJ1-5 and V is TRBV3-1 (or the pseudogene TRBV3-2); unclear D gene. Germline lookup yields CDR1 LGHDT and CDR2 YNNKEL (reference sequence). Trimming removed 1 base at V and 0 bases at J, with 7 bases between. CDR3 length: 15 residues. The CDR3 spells CASSQAQLSNQPQHF. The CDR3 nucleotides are TGTGCCAGCAGCCAAGCGCAGCTTAGCAATCAGCCCCAGCATTTT.

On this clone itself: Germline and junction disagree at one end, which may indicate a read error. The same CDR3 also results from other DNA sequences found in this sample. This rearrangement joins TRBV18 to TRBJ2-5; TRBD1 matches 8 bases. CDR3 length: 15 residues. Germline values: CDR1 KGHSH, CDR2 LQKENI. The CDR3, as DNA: TGTGCCAGCTCATCACCAGGGGGCCTCCAGGAGACCCAGTACTTC. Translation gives CASSSPGGLQETQYF. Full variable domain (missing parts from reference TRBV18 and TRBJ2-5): NAGVMQNPRHLVRRRGQEARLRCSPMKGHSHVYWYRQLPEEGLKFMVYLQKENIIDESGMPKERFSAEFPKEGPSILRIQQVVRGDSAAYFCASSSPGGLQETQYFGPGTRLLVL.

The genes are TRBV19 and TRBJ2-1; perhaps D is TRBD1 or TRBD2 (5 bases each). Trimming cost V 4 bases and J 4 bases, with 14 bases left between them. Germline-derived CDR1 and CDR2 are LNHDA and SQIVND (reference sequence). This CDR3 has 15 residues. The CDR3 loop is CASSTGLTGYNEQFF. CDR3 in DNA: TGTGCCAGTAGTACTGGACTTACAGGATACAATGAGCAGTTCTTC.

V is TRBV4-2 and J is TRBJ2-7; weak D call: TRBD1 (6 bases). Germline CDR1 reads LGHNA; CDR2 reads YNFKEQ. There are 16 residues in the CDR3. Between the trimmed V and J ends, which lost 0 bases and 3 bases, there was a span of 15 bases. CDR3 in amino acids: CASSQDIGQGSYEQYF. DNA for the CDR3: TGTGCCAGCAGCCAAGACATCGGTCAGGGGAGCTACGAGCAGTACTTC.

The CDR3 DNA sequence: TGCGCCAGCAGCCAAGGTCCGGGCAATGAGCAGTTCTTC. This sequence encodes CASSQGPGNEQFF. V is TRBV4-1 and J is TRBJ2-1, with D unresolved. V shed 1 base and J shed 6 bases, with 7 bases lying between them. This CDR3 contains 13 residues. The germline V gene encodes CDR1 MGHRA and CDR2 YSYEKL.

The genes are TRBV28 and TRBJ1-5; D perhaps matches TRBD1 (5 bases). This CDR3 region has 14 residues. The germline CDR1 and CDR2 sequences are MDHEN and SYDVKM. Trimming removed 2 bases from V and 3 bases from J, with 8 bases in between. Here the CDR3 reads CASSLQGYNQPQHF. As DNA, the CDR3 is TGTGCCAGCAGTTTACAGGGATACAATCAGCCCCAGCATTTT.

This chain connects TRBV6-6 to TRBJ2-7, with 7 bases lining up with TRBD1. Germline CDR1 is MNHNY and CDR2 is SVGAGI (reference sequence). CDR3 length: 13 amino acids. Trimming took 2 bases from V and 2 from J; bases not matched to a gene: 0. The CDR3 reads CASSYTGAYEQYF. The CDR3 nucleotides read TGTGCCAGCAGTTACACAGGGGCCTACGAGCAGTACTTC.

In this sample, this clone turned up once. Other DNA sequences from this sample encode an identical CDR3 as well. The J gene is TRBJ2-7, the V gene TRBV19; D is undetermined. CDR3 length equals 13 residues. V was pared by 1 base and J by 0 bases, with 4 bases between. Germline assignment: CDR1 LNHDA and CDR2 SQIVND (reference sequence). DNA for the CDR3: TGTGCCAGTAGTATAGCGGACTCCTACGAGCAGTACTTC. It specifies CASSIADSYEQYF. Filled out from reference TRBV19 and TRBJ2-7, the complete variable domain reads DGGITQSPKYLFRKEGQNVTLSCEQNLNHDAMYWYRQDPGQGLRLIYYSQIVNDFQKGDIAEGYSVSREKKESFPLTVTSAQKNPTAFYLCASSIADSYEQYFGPGTRLTVT.

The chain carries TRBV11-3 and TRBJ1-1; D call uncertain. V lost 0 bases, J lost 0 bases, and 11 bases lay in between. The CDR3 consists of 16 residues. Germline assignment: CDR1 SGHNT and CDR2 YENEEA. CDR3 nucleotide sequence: TGTGCCAGCAGCTTAGAAGTTATGGGGTTGAACACTGAAGCTTTCTTT. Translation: CASSLEVMGLNTEAFF.

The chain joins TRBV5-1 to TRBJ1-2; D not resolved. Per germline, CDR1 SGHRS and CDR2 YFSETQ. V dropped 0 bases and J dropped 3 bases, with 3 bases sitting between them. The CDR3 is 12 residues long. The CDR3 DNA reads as TGCGCCAGCAGCTTGGGGGACTATGGCTACACCTTC. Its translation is CASSLGDYGYTF.

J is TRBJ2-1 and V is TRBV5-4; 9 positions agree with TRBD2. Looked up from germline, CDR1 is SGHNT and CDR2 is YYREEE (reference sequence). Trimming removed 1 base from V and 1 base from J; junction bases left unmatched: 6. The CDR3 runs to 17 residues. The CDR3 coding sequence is TGTGCCAGCAGCTTGCCCTCTAGCGGGGCTTCCTACAATGAGCAGTTCTTC. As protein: CASSLPSSGASYNEQFF.

The CDR3 protein is CASSPAQETQYF. CDR3 bases: TGTGCCAGCAGCCCCGCCCAAGAGACCCAGTACTTC. The rearrangement links TRBV3-1 (or the pseudogene TRBV3-2) to TRBJ2-5; the D is unclear. V lost 4 bases and J 1 base, leaving 4 bases between the germline ends. The CDR3 spans 12 residues. Looked up from germline, CDR1 is LGHDT and CDR2 is YNNKEL (reference sequence).